Shown below are 28 T cell receptor beta chains from a single sample sequenced in a study of T cells in tuberculosis. The repertoire was sequenced with immunoSEQ multiplex PCR; TCRdb's copy has only in-frame clones and lacks some. The top ten hold approximately 8.1% of the sample, which has about 32,000 clones, around 94% seen once. Input material: PBMCs. These receptors originate from a donor aged 10 to 29 with latent tuberculosis or without tuberculosis infection.

This clone has just one count. This CDR3 reads CASSFPTSSGGSNTGELFF. The CDR3 DNA is TGCGCCAGCAGCTTTCCTACTTCTAGTGGCGGTTCGAACACCGGGGAGCTGTTTTTT. The chain joins TRBV5-1 to TRBJ2-2; D gene ambiguous. The germline gives CDR1 SGHRS, CDR2 YFSETQ. Trimming left V 2 bases short and J 0 bases short, with 20 bases between. This CDR3 region has 19 residues.

The gene calls are TRBV19 and TRBJ2-1; TRBD2 is a possible D gene (6 bases). Trimming took 5 bases from V and 5 from J, leaving 19 bases between them. The CDR3 consists of 16 residues. Germline loops: CDR1 LNHDA, CDR2 SQIVND (reference sequence). CDR3 nucleotides: TGTGCCAGTAGTCCATCCCCCTGGAGGGTGGACAATGAGCAGTTCTTC. Protein product: CASSPSPWRVDNEQFF.

The chain joins TRBV19 to TRBJ2-1; 10 bases align to TRBD1. The CDR3 covers 15 residues. V lost 4 bases and J lost 4; bases outside the gene matches: 4. Germline values: CDR1 LNHDA, CDR2 SQIVND (reference sequence). In DNA form, the CDR3 reads TGTGCCAGTAGTAAGACGGGACAGGGGTACAATGAGCAGTTCTTC. Amino acid sequence: CASSKTGQGYNEQFF.

The rearrangement uses TRBV18 and TRBJ2-3; D gene unclear. Germline CDR1 reads KGHSH; CDR2 reads LQKENI. The CDR3 loop spans 13 amino acids. Between the trimmed V and J ends, which lost 3 bases and 6 bases, there was a span of 10 bases. For the CDR3, the DNA is TGTGCCAGCTCACCGGAGATCCCGGATACGCAGTATTTT. Encoded protein: CASSPEIPDTQYF.

The rearrangement links TRBV4-1 to TRBJ2-7; possible D gene TRBD1, 5 bases. Between the trimmed V and J ends, which lost 0 bases and 3 bases, there was a span of 18 bases. Germline V gene sequence: CDR1 MGHRA, CDR2 YSYEKL. There are 17 residues in the CDR3. CDR3 coding DNA: TGCGCCAGCAGCCAAGATCAACCGGCGGCAGGGTACTACGAGCAGTACTTC. The encoded protein is CASSQDQPAAGYYEQYF.

The chain links TRBV5-4 to TRBJ2-7, with 12 bases identical to TRBD2. J gave up 5 bases and V 2 bases, and 14 bases lay outside the gene matches. Germline V lookup: CDR1 SGHNT, CDR2 YYREEE (reference sequence). The CDR3 is 18 amino acids. This CDR3 is CASSFRGLAGGRMHEQYF. CDR3 nucleotides: TGTGCCAGCAGCTTTAGAGGGCTAGCGGGAGGGAGGATGCACGAGCAGTACTTC. The whole variable domain, remainder taken from reference TRBV5-4 and TRBJ2-7, is ETGVTQSPTHLIKTRGQQVTLRCSSQSGHNTVSWYQQALGQGPQFIFQYYREEENGRGNFPPRFSGLQFPNYSSELNVNALELDDSALYLCASSFRGLAGGRMHEQYFGPGTRLTVT.

V and J are TRBV5-1 and TRBJ1-4; no firm D call. CDR1 is SGHRS, CDR2 YFSETQ, per germline. The V end was cut by 2 bases, the J end by 11 bases, with 19 bases between. The CDR3 is made up of 15 amino acids. CDR3 sequence: CASSLGPPSREKLFF. The CDR3 region has the DNA TGCGCCAGCAGCTTAGGACCCCCCTCGAGGGAGAAACTGTTTTTT.

V is TRBV6-5 and J is TRBJ2-1; TRBD2 matches 10 bases. There are 13 residues in the CDR3. V dropped 5 bases and J dropped 13; count of bases not matched to a gene: 8. CDR1 and CDR2 from the germline V gene are MNHEY and SVGAGI. The CDR3 reads CASSTPTSGIQFF. CDR3 DNA: TGTGCCAGCAGTACCCCAACTAGCGGGATCCAGTTCTTC.

The chain combines TRBV25-1 with TRBJ2-1; the match to TRBD2 covers 11 bases. The ends lost 1 base at V and 11 bases at J; junction bases unmatched: 10. The CDR3 loop spans 16 amino acids. Germline CDR1 MGHDK, CDR2 SYGVNS. The CDR3 spells CASSEWVAGGKTKQFF. The CDR3 DNA follows: TGTGCCAGCAGTGAATGGGTAGCGGGGGGGAAAACAAAGCAGTTCTTC.

The chain employs TRBV14 and TRBJ1-1; 7 bases are a match to TRBD1. CDR3 length: 14 residues. Germline lookup yields CDR1 SGHDN and CDR2 FVKESK. J was trimmed by 9 bases and V by 0 bases; bases with no gene match: 7. The CDR3 protein is CASSQDRGGAKAFF. CDR3 coding DNA: TGTGCCAGCAGCCAAGATCGAGGGGGCGCGAAAGCTTTCTTT.

This sequence joins TRBV12-5 and TRBJ2-3; 9 bases map to TRBD2. Germline CDR1 reads LGHNT; CDR2 reads FRNRAP. With 3 bases clipped from V and 5 bases from J, the junction kept 6 bases outside the gene matches. CDR3 length equals 15 residues. For the CDR3, the DNA is TGTGCTAGTGGTTTCCCGGCGGGAGGGGGAGATACGCAGTATTTT. Protein sequence: CASGFPAGGGDTQYF.

This clone has only a few counts. The chain uses TRBV5-4 and TRBJ1-2, with D tentatively TRBD1 (6 bases). V lost 4 bases and J 6 bases, leaving 19 bases between the germline ends. Germline V CDR1 and CDR2: SGHNT, YYREEE (reference sequence). This CDR3 contains 15 residues. CDR3 DNA: TGTGCCAGCAGCGTACGGGACACCAGTCTACATGGCTACACCTTC. Translating gives CASSVRDTSLHGYTF.

CDR3 in amino acids: CASSYQASTNEKLFF. The CDR3 nucleotides read TGTGCCAGCAGTTACCAGGCATCGACTAATGAAAAACTGTTTTTT. This chain links TRBV6-6 with TRBJ1-4; D unresolved. The CDR3 has 15 amino acids. CDR1 and CDR2 from the germline V gene are MNHNY and SVGAGI (reference sequence). V was cut by 2 bases and J by 2 bases, with 9 bases left in between.

This clone is a singleton in its sample. The chain employs TRBV5-4 and TRBJ2-7; 8 bases align to TRBD2. The CDR3 contains 14 residues. Germline V gene lookup returns CDR1 SGHNT and CDR2 YYREEE (reference sequence). V was pared by 3 bases and J by 2 bases, with 4 bases of the junction left unmatched. In nucleotides, the CDR3 is TGTGCCAGCAGCTCCGGGACTAGACCCTACGAGCAGTACTTC. Protein: CASSSGTRPYEQYF. Supplemented by reference TRBV5-4 and TRBJ2-7, the full variable domain reads ETGVTQSPTHLIKTRGQQVTLRCSSQSGHNTVSWYQQALGQGPQFIFQYYREEENGRGNFPPRFSGLQFPNYSSELNVNALELDDSALYLCASSSGTRPYEQYFGPGTRLTVT.

The gene calls are TRBV7-9 and TRBJ2-1, with 10 positions matching TRBD2. Germline loops: CDR1 SEHNR, CDR2 FQNEAQ (reference sequence). V was pared by 7 bases and J by 10 bases, with 13 bases of the junction left unmatched. This CDR3 is 15 amino acids long. The CDR3 spells CASKVLAGARKEQFF. CDR3 nucleotides: TGTGCCAGCAAGGTCCTAGCGGGAGCTCGAAAGGAGCAGTTCTTC.

The CDR3 nucleotides read TGTGCCAGCAGAAGGGGATACACGGGCACCGGGGAGCTGTTTTTT. Protein sequence: CASRRGYTGTGELFF. This chain uses TRBV6-6 with TRBJ2-2, with D maybe TRBD1 (5 bases). The V gene lost 6 bases and the J gene lost 4 bases, with 15 bases spanning the gap. The germline CDR1 and CDR2 sequences are MNHNY and SVGAGI (reference sequence). The CDR3 covers 15 residues.

This clone was picked up one time. The rearrangement uses TRBV5-1 and TRBJ2-7, with TRBD2 matching 9 bases. V lost 4 bases to trimming and J lost 2 bases; unmatched junction nucleotides: 10. This CDR3 is built from 16 residues. Germline CDR1 reads SGHRS; CDR2 reads YFSETQ. The CDR3 coding sequence is TGCGCCAGCAGCGGGGGAATAGCGGGAGCAACCTACGAGCAGTACTTC. Protein sequence: CASSGGIAGATYEQYF.

The rearrangement uses TRBV10-1 and TRBJ2-2; 7 bases agree with TRBD2. The CDR3 consists of 18 residues. The germline CDR1 and CDR2 sequences are WNHNN and SYGVQD (reference sequence). V lost 4 bases and J lost 0; bases outside the gene matches: 11. The CDR3 DNA reads as TGCGCCAGCAGTGGCCCTGGAGGGCGGGAGACGAACACCGGGGAGCTGTTTTTT. Its translation: CASSGPGGRETNTGELFF.

The chain combines TRBV7-8 with TRBJ1-1; tentatively, D is TRBD1 (5 bases). The V gene's germline CDR1 is SGHVS and CDR2 FQNEAQ. The length of the CDR3 is 14 residues. V gave up 4 bases and J gave up 3 bases, with 12 bases separating them. CDR3 in DNA: TGTGCCAGCAGCTCCCAGGGAGGGGACACTGAAGCTTTCTTT. Its translation: CASSSQGGDTEAFF.

The chain employs TRBV7-9 and TRBJ2-3; D perhaps matches TRBD1 (5 bases). There are 15 residues in the CDR3. The germline CDR1 and CDR2 sequences are SEHNR and FQNEAQ (reference sequence). Deletions cut 6 bases from V and 0 bases from J, with 13 bases between. The chain's CDR3 is CASSPGITSTDTQYF. CDR3 sequence (DNA): TGTGCCAGCAGTCCAGGGATTACTAGCACAGATACGCAGTATTTT.

The genes are TRBV5-4 and TRBJ2-3; a weak D match, TRBD2 (6 bases). CDR1 is SGHNT and CDR2 is YYREEE in the germline V gene (reference sequence). Trimming pared 4 bases from V and 1 base from J, leaving 13 bases between. This CDR3 contains 15 residues. CDR3 in DNA: TGTGCCAGCAGCCCCGGGGACTTTCGCACAGATACGCAGTATTTT. This sequence encodes CASSPGDFRTDTQYF.

The chain uses TRBV11-2 and TRBJ1-2; TRBD1 agrees at 8 bases. After removal of 5 bases from V and 8 bases from J, the junction contained 7 bases not matched to a gene. The germline CDR1 and CDR2 sequences are SGHAT and FQNNGV. The CDR3 spans 13 residues. This chain's CDR3 is CASSPDRGEGYTF. For the CDR3, the DNA is TGTGCCAGCAGCCCCGACAGGGGAGAAGGCTACACCTTC.

V usage is TRBV6-5 and J usage is TRBJ2-7; TRBD1 might be the D (6 bases). V gave up 8 bases and J gave up 4 bases, with 12 bases separating them. The CDR3 is made up of 12 amino acids. The V gene's germline CDR1 is MNHEY and CDR2 SVGAGI. The CDR3 DNA is TGTGCCAGCGGACGGGACATTTACGAGCAGTACTTC. This gives the protein CASGRDIYEQYF.

The V call is TRBV28, the J call TRBJ2-3; D is perhaps TRBD1 (5 bases). The CDR3 is 15 amino acids. Germline V gene sequence: CDR1 MDHEN, CDR2 SYDVKM. V gave up 5 bases and J gave up 5 bases, with 17 bases separating them. The CDR3 spells CASSRIQGLRDTQYF. In DNA form, the CDR3 reads TGTGCCAGCAGTCGAATCCAGGGTCTCCGAGATACGCAGTATTTT.

V and J are TRBV9 and TRBJ1-5; the D is unclear. Germline CDR1 and CDR2: SGDLS and YYNGEE. The length of the CDR3 is 15 residues. The V end was cut by 0 bases, the J end by 4 bases, with 11 bases between. Written as DNA, the CDR3 is TGTGCCAGCAGCGTAGGTTCGGCAGGTAATCAGCCCCAGCATTTT. Translated, it gives CASSVGSAGNQPQHF.

The chain links TRBV6-5 to TRBJ2-7, with D possibly TRBD2 on 6 matching bases. V was trimmed by 5 bases and J by 3 bases, leaving 17 bases between them. The CDR3 extends over 15 amino acids. Per the germline V gene, CDR1 is MNHEY and CDR2 is SVGAGI. The CDR3 nucleotides are TGTGCCAGCAGTCCAATGTCGGGGGAACGCTACGAGCAGTACTTC. This codes for CASSPMSGERYEQYF.

V gene TRBV4-2 combines with J gene TRBJ1-3; D uncertain. V gave up 0 bases and J gave up 8 bases, with 20 bases separating them. This CDR3 comprises 17 residues. CDR1 and CDR2 from the germline V gene are LGHNA and YNFKEQ. This CDR3 is CASSQEGLGGPWHTIYF. Here the CDR3 DNA reads TGTGCCAGCAGCCAAGAAGGCCTCGGAGGCCCCTGGCACACCATATATTTT.

The chain employs TRBV28 and TRBJ1-1; no definite D call. Germline V lookup: CDR1 MDHEN, CDR2 SYDVKM. This CDR3 is 13 amino acids long. The ends were cut back, 4 bases at V and 4 bases at J, with 10 bases in the middle. The CDR3 protein is CASSSFEFTEAFF. CDR3 nucleotide sequence: TGTGCCAGCAGTTCTTTCGAGTTCACTGAAGCTTTCTTT.